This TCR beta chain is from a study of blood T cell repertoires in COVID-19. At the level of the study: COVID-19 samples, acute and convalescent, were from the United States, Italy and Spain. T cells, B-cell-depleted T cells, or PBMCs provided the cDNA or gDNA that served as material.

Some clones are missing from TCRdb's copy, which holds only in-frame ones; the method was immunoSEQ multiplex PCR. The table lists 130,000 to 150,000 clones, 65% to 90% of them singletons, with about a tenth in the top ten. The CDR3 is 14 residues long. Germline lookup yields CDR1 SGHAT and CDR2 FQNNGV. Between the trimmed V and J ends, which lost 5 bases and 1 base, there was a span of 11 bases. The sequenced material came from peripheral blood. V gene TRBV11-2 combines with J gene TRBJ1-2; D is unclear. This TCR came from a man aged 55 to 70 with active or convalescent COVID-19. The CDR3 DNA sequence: TGTGCCAGCAGCCTGACGACAAGTAACTATGGCTACACCTTC. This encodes CASSLTTSNYGYTF.